Below are 5 T cell receptor beta chains sequenced from a single sample in a study of T cell responses to AZD1222 COVID-19 vaccine. Repertoires were generated with immunoSEQ multiplex PCR, while TCRdb's copy carries only in-frame clones and drops some. The table lists 200,000 or so clones, 75% to 90% of them singletons. The source was peripheral blood, collected on day 0 of MenACWY control vaccination. The receptors shown here come from an adult in good health.

V is TRBV30 and J is TRBJ1-1; no clear D gene. V gave up 3 bases and J gave up 4 bases, with 9 bases separating them. The CDR3 covers 12 residues. CDR1 GTSNPN and CDR2 SVGIG come from the germline V gene (reference sequence). The CDR3 coding sequence is TGTGCCTGGAGCGACGTGGGCACTGAAGCTTTCTTT. Its protein product is CAWSDVGTEAFF.

The chain combines TRBV2 with TRBJ2-2, with D tentatively TRBD2 (6 bases). This CDR3 spans 13 amino acids. V lost 4 bases, J lost 6 bases, and 9 bases lay in between. In germline, CDR1 is SNHLY, CDR2 FYNNEI. For the CDR3, the DNA is TGTGCCAGCAGTGGGCCGGGGGCCGGGGAGCTGTTTTTT. Protein product: CASSGPGAGELFF.

The chain has TRBV5-4 and TRBJ2-2; D possibly uses TRBD1 or TRBD2 (5 bases each). The CDR3 length is 15 residues. The V and J ends lost 5 bases and 0 bases respectively, with 11 bases between them. Germline CDR1 reads SGHNT; CDR2 reads YYREEE (reference sequence). In nucleotides, the CDR3 is TGTGCCAGCAGACCCGGGGCGACGAACACCGGGGAGCTGTTTTTT. Encoded protein: CASRPGATNTGELFF.

This clone appeared once. The rearrangement links TRBV28 to TRBJ2-1, with a tentative D call TRBD2 (5 bases). Trimming cost V 6 bases and J 6 bases, with 15 bases left between them. Germline CDR1 and CDR2: MDHEN and SYDVKM. The CDR3 extends over 14 amino acids. This CDR3 is CASRREGVLNEQFF. For the CDR3, the DNA is TGTGCCAGCAGGAGAGAGGGAGTTCTCAATGAGCAGTTCTTC.

V usage is TRBV10-3 and J usage is TRBJ1-5; 7 bases map to TRBD1. CDR1 is ENHRY and CDR2 is SYGVKD in the germline V gene. J was trimmed by 1 base and V by 6 bases; bases with no gene match: 9. This CDR3 region has 16 residues. The CDR3: CAISPTTGASNQPQHF. As DNA, the CDR3 is TGTGCCATCAGCCCCACTACAGGGGCCAGCAATCAGCCCCAGCATTTT.